The T cell receptor beta chain described here comes from a study of vaccination and CD4 T cells after COVID-19. A few counts support this clonotype. Its cognate antigen is unknown. Study-level points and caveats: In median terms, SARS-CoV-2-reactive clonotypes went from about 20 to 38, a nonsignificant rise.

The CDR3 covers 13 residues. Trimming left V 6 bases short and J 5 bases short, with 13 bases between. Per the germline V gene, CDR1 is MNHNS and CDR2 is SASEGT. TCRdb reanalysed the PCR reads using MiXCR and keeps one entry per CDR3 protein. The repertoire consists of approximately 20,000 distinct CDR3 sequences, with roughly 63% occurring once and the leading ten covering around 1.1%. The specimen comprised CD4+ T cells from blood, sampled after SARS-CoV-2 vaccination. This receptor was obtained from a human donor who had recovered from COVID-19. This sequence joins TRBV6-1 and TRBJ2-5; a possible D gene is TRBD2 (6 bases). The CDR3 protein is CASSPPAGETQYF. The CDR3 DNA reads as TGTGCCAGCAGCCCCCCTGCGGGGGAGACCCAGTACTTC.